This T cell receptor (delta chain) is drawn from a study of Vδ1+ human thymocytes. Overall study findings and caveats: In the thymus, TRG and TRD repertoires looked highly polyclonal with Gaussian CDR3 lengths. About 20% of thymic delta-chain sequences were Vdelta2, with few Vdelta3, unlike blood Vdelta1+ controls.

CDR1 TSWWSYY and CDR2 QGS come from the germline V gene. J was trimmed by 4 bases and V by 1 base; bases with no gene match: 18. The CDR3 loop spans 19 amino acids. Sequences come from RNA converted to cDNA by reverse transcription. The CDR3 regions were amplified by multiplex PCR from V-gene primers to a constant-region primer. TCRdb reprocessed the multiplex PCR reads through CATT. The profile shows more than 50,000 delta-chain clones, approximately 15% of them singletons. This clone was detected a few times. Its antigen is as yet unknown. Thymocytes were sorted as CD3+ TCRVdelta1+ TCRVdelta2- after alphabeta T cell depletion.

This TCR derives from a girl less than two years old who had congenital heart surgery. The V gene is TRDV1, the J gene TRDJ1; the match to TRDD3 covers 7 bases. Sequenced sample: Vdelta1+ gamma-delta thymocytes from the thymus. The subset here: FACS-sorted CD3+ TCRalphabeta- TCRVdelta1+ TCRVdelta2- thymocytes. In nucleotides, the CDR3 is TGTGCTCTTGGGGAACCGCGCGCCCGGGGGATGGGGAACGACGATAAACTCATCTTT. Translated, it gives CALGEPRARGMGNDDKLIF.